This TCR beta chain was recovered during a study of blood T cells in healthy people across ages (dated by TCRdb to the mid-2010s). Regarding the study in general: In model experiments, roughly one uniquely barcoded TCR beta cDNA molecule per two T cells was captured by template switching. The study measured age-related changes in TCR beta repertoire diversity using deep sequencing normalized with unique cDNA molecular identifiers. The donors were split into four age groups: young (average about 15 years), middle-aged (about 40), aged (roughly 68) and long-lived (roughly 86). To avoid experimental bias, donors of different ages were distributed randomly across sequencing lanes. The study analyzed two additional independent replicas of 1 million unique cDNA reads from the same blood draw for two donors, one aged 18 to 30 and one aged 80 or older.

Taken from cysteine to phenylalanine, the CDR3 has 12 residues. Of the read, only the CDR3 DNA is kept; its 36 bases are in frame from base 1. Sequences SQVTM (CDR1) and ANQGSEA (CDR2) are obtained from the germline V gene. Trimming at the junction amounts to 5 bases on V and 6 bases on J, and the germline ends lie 10 bases apart. The investigation overall reported the following: Estimates of total diversity based on one million sequenced T cells were considered lower bounds and underestimates. Compared with the aged group, the long-lived group had more naive CD4+ T cells, fewer expanded clones and increased TCR diversity, a pattern suggesting age selection. A strong correlation was found between observed TCR beta diversity and the percentage of naive T cells measured by flow cytometry. Observed TCR beta diversity per million T cells fell roughly linearly with age, and a significant reduction was already apparent by age about 36. Donor CMV infection status was unknown, potentially confounding age-related changes in expanded clonotypes. Because profiling used bulk unsorted PBMCs, naive and antigen-experienced compartments could not be compared conclusively.

Libraries were built with 5' RACE. These reads were obtained on an Illumina HiSeq 2500. A second PCR of roughly 6 to 11 cycles was performed with a sample-barcoded 5' primer and a J-beta primer mix. A template-switch 5' adaptor carrying 12 random nucleotides introduced a unique molecular identifier onto each TCR beta cDNA molecule. At least 2.5 million CDR3-containing paired-end reads were obtained from each sample. First-strand cDNA synthesis was performed from all RNA using the Mint cDNA synthesis kit, with priming by a TRBC-specific oligonucleotide. After uracil-DNA glycosylase treatment, a first 18-cycle PCR used universal primers M1SS and BC2_uni_R on all cDNA. In the paper's pipeline: Normalization of each sample was performed by random selection of 1 million high-quality reads, each carrying a distinct molecular identifier. Reads with shared molecular identifiers were discarded instead of being binned into consensus sequences. MiTCR, set to a Q25 quality threshold and the strictest error-elimination algorithm, was used for CDR3 identification, clonotype clustering and error correction. Lower-bound total TCR beta diversity was estimated with a nonparametric unseen species model using Euler transformation. In TCRdb, the public reads were trimmed at Q25 with fastp and aligned with MiXCR, with productive beta chains retained. When rows share a CDR3 protein, they turn into one entry using the most common DNA and genes. The V and J calls and clone size come from TCRdb's table, not from the authors' own analysis. The sample records 710,000 or so distinct CDR3 sequences, around a fifth of which are singletons. About 22% of the sample is held by the ten biggest clonotypes.

The roughly 37 donors, aged about 6 to 100 years, were systemically healthy Caucasian individuals from Russia. Roughly 9 milliliters of peripheral blood were drawn from each donor into EDTA-treated Vacutainer tubes. Ficoll-Paque density-gradient centrifugation was used to isolate PBMCs, with at least 7 million obtained per sample. Total RNA, at least 5.5 micrograms per sample, was extracted from PBMCs with Trizol reagent. For every donor, an aliquot of PBMCs went through flow cytometry to measure the percentages of naive CD45RAhigh/CD27high T cells. As concerns this clonotype: What antigen it recognizes has not been identified. No clone much larger than this one lies a single base away; base qualities are absent.

The chain couples TRBV29-1 to TRBJ1-4, with the D gene too uncertain to name. Source material: blood. This receptor was identified in a man between 65 and 79 years old in good health. The CDR3 reads CSVLRGDEKLFF. The DNA sequence is as follows: TGCAGCGTTCTCCGGGGAGATGAAAAACTGTTTTTT.